A selection of T cell receptor beta chains follows, all from one sample in a study of radiation and T cells in renal cell carcinoma. Profiling relied on immunoSEQ multiplex PCR, and the TCRdb table lists in-frame clones only, not all of them. This sample carries some 130,000 clones, around 89% of them seen once, and the ten largest clones take 5.5% to 6.5%. The source material was blood, sampled from a patient whose treatment included radiotherapy and nephrectomy. These receptors were taken from a woman aged 65 to 85 with renal cell carcinoma. Both conserved end residues are part of each CDR3. Each record gives: clone size, V gene, D gene, J gene, CDR3 protein, CDR3 DNA. D genes are given only for firm matches. Clone size appears in some rows only: once, few, many, or a class for an expanded clone.

>-|TRBV19|-|TRBJ1-5
CASSRSGDNQPQHF
TGTGCCAGTAGTAGGTCAGGGGATAATCAGCCCCAGCATTTT
>-|TRBV6-5|-|TRBJ1-6
CASKPGGRVASPLHF
TGTGCCAGCAAACCCGGGGGCAGAGTCGCTTCACCCCTCCACTTT
>-|TRBV29-1|TRBD1|TRBJ2-7
CSVVRGPSYEQYF
TGCAGCGTGGTCAGGGGGCCTTCCTACGAGCAGTACTTC
>-|TRBV6-5|TRBD2|TRBJ2-3
CASSSVAGLIDTQYF
TGTGCCAGCAGTTCCGTAGCGGGGTTGATAGATACGCAGTATTTT
>-|TRBV11-2|-|TRBJ2-3
CASSPRLVPTDTQYF
TGTGCCAGCAGCCCTCGACTAGTTCCCACAGATACGCAGTATTTT
>-|TRBV27|-|TRBJ1-2
CASSLQYIYGYTF
TGTGCCAGCAGTTTACAGTACATCTATGGCTACACCTTC
>once|TRBV5-4|-|TRBJ2-5
CASKEEPERETQYF
TGTGCCAGCAAGGAGGAACCTGAGCGGGAGACCCAGTACTTC
>-|TRBV5-1|-|TRBJ2-5
CASSLGQNQETQYF
TGCGCCAGCAGCTTGGGACAGAATCAGGAGACCCAGTACTTC
>-|TRBV14|-|TRBJ2-5
CASSQGTLRTFSETQYF
TGTGCCAGCAGCCAAGGGACTCTCCGGACATTCTCGGAGACCCAGTACTTC
>-|TRBV11-1|-|TRBJ2-7
CASSFRETYEQYF
TGTGCCAGCAGCTTCAGGGAGACCTACGAGCAGTACTTC
>-|TRBV5-4|-|TRBJ1-1
CASSFSRLNTEAFF
TGTGCCAGCAGCTTTTCCAGGTTAAACACTGAAGCTTTCTTT
>-|TRBV7-2|-|TRBJ2-7
CASSLDVLGPPYEQYF
TGTGCCAGCAGCTTAGATGTGTTAGGTCCTCCCTACGAGCAGTACTTC
>few|TRBV9|-|TRBJ1-1
CASSVVGQGWGTEAFF
TGTGCCAGCAGCGTAGTAGGGCAGGGGTGGGGGACTGAAGCTTTCTTT
>-|TRBV7-9|-|TRBJ2-2
CASSLERGELFF
TGTGCCAGCAGCTTAGAGCGAGGGGAGCTGTTTTTT
>-|TRBV19|-|TRBJ1-2
CASSIRIGTTDYTF
TGTGCCAGTAGTATACGAATCGGGACAACCGACTACACCTTC
>-|TRBV28|-|TRBJ2-7
CASSPPGRGASYEQYF
TGTGCCAGCAGTCCGCCGGGACGGGGGGCCTCCTACGAGCAGTACTTC
>once|TRBV11-2|-|TRBJ2-1
CASSLRQASSSYNEQFF
TGTGCCAGCAGCCTACGACAGGCCTCAAGCTCCTACAATGAGCAGTTCTTC
>-|TRBV30|-|TRBJ1-5
CAWSEGSINQPQHF
TGTGCCTGGAGTGAAGGGAGCATTAATCAGCCCCAGCATTTT
>-|TRBV14|-|TRBJ2-5
CASSQVAYRAVVETQYF
TGTGCCAGCAGCCAAGTTGCCTACAGGGCCGTCGTGGAGACCCAGTACTTC
>-|TRBV2|TRBD2|TRBJ2-1
CASRRWSGGDNEQFF
TGTGCCAGCCGCAGGTGGAGCGGGGGGGACAATGAGCAGTTCTTC
>-|TRBV18|-|TRBJ2-1
CASSPQFAYNEQFF
TGTGCCAGCTCACCACAGTTTGCCTACAATGAGCAGTTCTTC
>-|TRBV5-1|-|TRBJ2-1
CASSLDGGQAYNEQFF
TGCGCCAGCAGCTTGGACGGGGGCCAGGCCTACAATGAGCAGTTCTTC
>-|TRBV11-2|-|TRBJ2-5
CASSYQRGRGETQYF
TGTGCCAGCAGCTACCAAAGGGGGAGGGGAGAGACCCAGTACTTC
>-|TRBV7-2|-|TRBJ2-1
CASSLSRGGYNEQFF
TGTGCCAGCAGCTTAAGCAGAGGGGGATACAATGAGCAGTTCTTC
>-|TRBV15|TRBD2|TRBJ2-1
CATSSGLAGGFDEQFF
TGTGCCACCAGCAGTGGGCTAGCGGGGGGGTTTGATGAGCAGTTCTTC
>-|TRBV2|TRBD1|TRBJ2-7
CASILGDSSYEQYF
TGTGCCAGCATCCTCGGGGACAGTTCCTACGAGCAGTACTTC
>-|TRBV4-1|TRBD2|TRBJ2-1
CASSQEMGGGPKNEQFF
TGCGCCAGCAGCCAAGAGATGGGCGGGGGGCCTAAGAATGAGCAGTTCTTC